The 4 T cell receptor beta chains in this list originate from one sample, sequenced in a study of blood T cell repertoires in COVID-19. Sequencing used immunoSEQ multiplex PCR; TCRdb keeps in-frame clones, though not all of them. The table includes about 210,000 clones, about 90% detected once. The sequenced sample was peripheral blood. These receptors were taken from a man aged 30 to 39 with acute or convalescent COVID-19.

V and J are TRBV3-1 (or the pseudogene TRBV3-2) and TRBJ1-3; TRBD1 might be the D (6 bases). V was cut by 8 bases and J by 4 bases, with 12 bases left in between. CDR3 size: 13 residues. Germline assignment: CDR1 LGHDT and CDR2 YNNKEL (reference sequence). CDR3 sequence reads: CASSQRGGNTIYF. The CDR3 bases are TGTGCCAGCTCCCAAAGGGGGGGAAACACCATATATTTT.

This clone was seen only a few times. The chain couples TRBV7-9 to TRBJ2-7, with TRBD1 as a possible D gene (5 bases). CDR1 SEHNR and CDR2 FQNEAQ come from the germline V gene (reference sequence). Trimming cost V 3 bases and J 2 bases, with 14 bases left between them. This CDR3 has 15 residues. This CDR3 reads CASSLAGASTYEQYF. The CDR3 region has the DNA TGTGCCAGCAGCTTGGCTGGGGCCAGCACCTACGAGCAGTACTTC.

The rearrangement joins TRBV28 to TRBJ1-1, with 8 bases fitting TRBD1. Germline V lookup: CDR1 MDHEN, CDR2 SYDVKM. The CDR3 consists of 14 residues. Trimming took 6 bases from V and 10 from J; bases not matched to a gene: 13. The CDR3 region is CASSPGQGGDRAFF. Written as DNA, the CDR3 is TGTGCCAGCAGCCCAGGACAGGGAGGAGATCGAGCTTTCTTT.

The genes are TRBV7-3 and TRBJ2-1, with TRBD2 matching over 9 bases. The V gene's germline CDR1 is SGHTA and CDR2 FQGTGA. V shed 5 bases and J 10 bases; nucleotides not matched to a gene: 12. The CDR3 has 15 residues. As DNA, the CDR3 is TGTGCCAGCAGCACCGCCGCGGGGGGGCTGGGCGAGCAGTTCTTC. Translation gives CASSTAAGGLGEQFF.